Shown below are 8 T cell receptor beta chains from a single sample sequenced in a study of blood T cell repertoires in COVID-19. Some clones are missing from TCRdb's copy, which holds only in-frame ones; the method was immunoSEQ multiplex PCR. The table shows 150,000 or so clones, with over 80% occurring only once. The sequencing sample was made of PBMCs or T cells enriched from blood (not recorded which). These TCRs come from a woman aged 45-65 years who had recovered from COVID-19.

The chain employs TRBV15 and TRBJ1-2; D is perhaps TRBD1 (6 bases). Trimming removed 2 bases at V and 4 bases at J, with 23 bases between. CDR3 length: 18 amino acids. CDR1 LNHNV and CDR2 YYDKDF come from the germline V gene (reference sequence). Written as DNA, the CDR3 is TGTGCCACCAGCAGATTAGGGGGAAGCCAGGGGAGCCGCTATGGCTACACCTTC. This encodes CATSRLGGSQGSRYGYTF.

The chain carries TRBV14 and TRBJ2-1; D uncertain. Deletions cut 2 bases from V and 4 bases from J, with 6 bases between. The CDR3 is 13 amino acids. From germline, CDR1 is SGHDN and CDR2 FVKESK. The chain's CDR3 is CASSQHLYNEQFF. The DNA of the CDR3 is TGTGCCAGCAGCCAACACCTATACAATGAGCAGTTCTTC.

The V and J genes are TRBV7-2 and TRBJ2-3; D perhaps matches TRBD1 (5 bases). CDR3 length: 14 residues. Germline V gene sequence: CDR1 SGHTA, CDR2 FQGNSA. Trimming took 1 base from V and 5 from J, leaving 10 bases between them. CDR3 in amino acids: CASSLGTFQDTQYF. The CDR3 nucleotides read TGTGCCAGCAGCTTAGGGACATTTCAAGATACGCAGTATTTT.

The chain employs TRBV15 and TRBJ2-3, with 8 bases identical to TRBD1. The junction had 8 bases not matched to a gene; V was cut back by 1 base and J by 8 bases. This CDR3 contains 15 residues. Per germline, CDR1 LNHNV and CDR2 YYDKDF (reference sequence). The CDR3 bases are TGTGCCACCAGCAGAGGGACAGGGAAGGTAACTACGCAGTATTTT. Amino acids: CATSRGTGKVTTQYF.

This chain joins TRBV9 and TRBJ1-1; D remains ambiguous. The length of the CDR3 is 18 residues. Germline loops: CDR1 SGDLS, CDR2 YYNGEE. V lost 0 bases, J lost 3 bases, and 21 bases lay in between. CDR3 bases: TGTGCCAGCAGCGTAGGCTTACTGAGAGGTGGTTCGGACACTGAAGCTTTCTTT. This encodes CASSVGLLRGGSDTEAFF. Together with reference TRBV9 and TRBJ1-1, the CDR3 gives the full variable domain: DSGVTQTPKHLITATGQRVTLRCSPRSGDLSVYWYQQSLDQGLQFLIQYYNGEERAKGNILERFSAQQFPDLHSELNLSSLELGDSALYFCASSVGLLRGGSDTEAFFGQGTRLTVV.

The V and J genes are TRBV28 and TRBJ2-1, with D possibly matching TRBD2 (5 bases). The germline V gene has CDR1 MDHEN and CDR2 SYDVKM. The V and J ends lost 5 bases and 1 base respectively, with 12 bases between them. The CDR3 is made up of 15 amino acids. The chain's CDR3 is CASSPSSWSYNEQFF. CDR3 DNA: TGTGCCAGCAGTCCTAGCTCTTGGTCCTACAATGAGCAGTTCTTC. The full variable domain, in which reference TRBV28 and TRBJ2-1 provide the parts outside the CDR3, is DVKVTQSSRYLVKRTGEKVFLECVQDMDHENMFWYRQDPGLGLRLIYFSYDVKMKEKGDIPEGYSVSREKKERFSLILESASTNQTSMYLCASSPSSWSYNEQFFGPGTRLTVL.

The V and J genes are TRBV5-8 and TRBJ2-1, with 9 bases identical to TRBD2. The CDR3 consists of 18 residues. CDR1 is SGHTS and CDR2 is YDEGEE in the germline V gene. Germline trimming cut 0 bases from V and 1 base from J; bases unmatched to any gene: 8. The CDR3 DNA is TGTGCCAGCAGCTTGGCGTTGAGTAGCGGGAGTTCCTACAATGAGCAGTTCTTC. Its translation is CASSLALSSGSSYNEQFF.

The chain joins TRBV5-4 to TRBJ1-2; D ambiguous. Looked up from germline, CDR1 is SGHNT and CDR2 is YYREEE (reference sequence). This CDR3 contains 16 residues. The V end was cut by 4 bases, the J end by 0 bases, with 16 bases between. Here the CDR3 DNA reads TGTGCCAGCAGCCGTGACGGGTCCGGAGCTAACTATGGCTACACCTTC. Translated: CASSRDGSGANYGYTF.